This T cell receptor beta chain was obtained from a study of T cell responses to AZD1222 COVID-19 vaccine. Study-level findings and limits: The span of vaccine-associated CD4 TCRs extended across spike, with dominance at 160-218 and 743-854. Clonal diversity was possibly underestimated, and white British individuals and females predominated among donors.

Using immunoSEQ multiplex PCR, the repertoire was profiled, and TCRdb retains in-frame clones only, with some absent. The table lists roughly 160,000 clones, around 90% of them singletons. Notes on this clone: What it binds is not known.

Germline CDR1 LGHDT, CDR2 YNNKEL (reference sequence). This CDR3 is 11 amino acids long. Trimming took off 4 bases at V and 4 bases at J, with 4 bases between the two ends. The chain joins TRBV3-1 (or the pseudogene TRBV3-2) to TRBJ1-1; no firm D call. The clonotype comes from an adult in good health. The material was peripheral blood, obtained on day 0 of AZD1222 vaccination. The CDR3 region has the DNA TGTGCCAGCAGCCGCGGCACTGAAGCTTTCTTT. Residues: CASSRGTEAFF.